This T cell receptor (beta chain) was identified during a study of blood T cell repertoires in COVID-19. About the research overall: COVID-19 samples from acute and convalescent phases originated in the United States, Italy and Spain. PBMCs, B-cell-depleted T cells, or T cells were the source of the cDNA or gDNA that made up the material.

Germline assignment: CDR1 SGHRS and CDR2 YFSETQ. This CDR3 is built from 15 residues. After removal of 6 bases from V and 7 bases from J, the junction contained 13 bases not matched to a gene. Authors' methods: Reference gene primer amplification gave nucleated cell count estimates. The data were produced by immunoSEQ multiplex PCR, yet TCRdb's version contains in-frame clones alone and is incomplete. V and J calls and clone size are as listed in that table; D and trimming were resolved from the DNA. This table has nearly 50,000 clones, around 85% appearing once. The receptor comes from a human donor in a cohort sampled during active COVID-19. The chain uses TRBV5-1 and TRBJ2-1, with TRBD2 matching 7 bases. Input material: peripheral blood. The CDR3 region is CASTETPREGNEQFF. The CDR3 nucleotides read TGCGCCAGCACCGAAACCCCGAGGGAGGGGAATGAGCAGTTCTTC. The full variable domain, its missing parts supplied by reference TRBV5-1 and TRBJ2-1, is KAGVTQTPRYLIKTRGQQVTLSCSPISGHRSVSWYQQTPGQGLQFLFEYFSETQRNKGNFPGRFSGRQFSNSRSEMNVSTLELGDSALYLCASTETPREGNEQFFGPGTRLTVL.